This T cell receptor beta chain stems from a study of patients and donors after allogeneic stem cell transplantation. In its sample, this clonotype was seen a few times. Each CDR3 protein gets one entry after TCRdb re-called the RT-PCR reads with MiXCR. The data show 920,000 or so distinct CDR3 sequences, roughly 18% seen once. The TCR originated in a human donor who was either an allogeneic HSCT recipient or a stem cell or donor lymphocyte infusion donor (not recorded which). It is not recorded whose cells these are; they may come from a transplant donor. Sequences were obtained from blood, either unsorted or a sorted T cell fraction (not recorded which).

CDR3 sequence (DNA): TGTGCCATCAGGAAAGGCAGGGGAGACTACAATGAGCAGTTCTTC. Its protein product is CAIRKGRGDYNEQFF. The V gene is TRBV10-3, the J gene TRBJ2-1, with TRBD1 as a possible D gene (6 bases). Trimming pared 6 bases from V and 3 bases from J, leaving 15 bases between. This CDR3 comprises 15 residues. Germline V lookup: CDR1 ENHRY, CDR2 SYGVKD.